This T cell receptor (beta chain) is drawn from a study of beta chain features in type 1 diabetes. Investigators reverse transcribed all isolated RNA, so they sequenced expressed TCRB transcripts. Generated by immunoSEQ multiplex PCR, the TCRdb table keeps only in-frame clones and is missing some. The sample records just under 150,000 clones, more than 9% being singletons. By way of CD45RO/CCR7/CD25/CD127/CD95/CD27, the CD4+ regulatory, stem cell-like memory, central memory and naive cells were sorted. This clone was seen only a few times. Sample: naive CD4+ T cells from blood. This TCR derives from a man aged 18 to 29 in good health.

CDR3 protein: CASSLGTANTGELFF. CDR3 nucleotides: TGTGCCAGCAGCCTCGGGACAGCGAACACCGGGGAGCTGTTTTTT. The chain joins TRBV4-2 to TRBJ2-2, with 7 positions matching TRBD1. CDR3 length equals 15 residues. In germline, CDR1 is LGHNA, CDR2 YNFKEQ. V lost 4 bases to trimming and J lost 0 bases; unmatched junction nucleotides: 2.